Each of the 29 T cell receptor beta chains below was sequenced from the same sample in a study of blood T cells in healthy people across ages (dated by TCRdb to the mid-2010s). The method behind the library was 5' RACE. The reads were generated on an Illumina HiSeq 2500. The second PCR ran for roughly 7 to 11 cycles and used a J-beta primer mix along with a sample-barcoded 5' primer. TCRdb trimmed the raw reads at Q25, called clones with MiXCR and kept productive beta chains. Entries are consolidated by CDR3 protein sequence, retaining the most common genes and DNA. The sample has about 560,000 distinct CDR3 sequences on record, roughly a quarter of them singletons. The ten largest clones represent about 3.3% of the sample. Another study also made use of these data, one on T cells of mothers and their children.

Material: blood. All receptors derive from a boy younger than 10 in good health.

The chain uses TRBV9 and TRBJ1-6; 7 nucleotides agree with TRBD1. Trimming cost V 0 bases and J 7 bases; bases outside gene matches: 7. This CDR3 comprises 16 residues. Germline-derived CDR1 and CDR2 are SGDLS and YYNGEE. The CDR3 coding sequence is TGTGCCAGCAGCGTAGGAGGTGGCAGGGGGAATTCACCCCTCCACTTT. Translated: CASSVGGGRGNSPLHF. Full variable domain (outside the CDR3, taken from reference TRBV9 and TRBJ1-6): DSGVTQTPKHLITATGQRVTLRCSPRSGDLSVYWYQQSLDQGLQFLIQYYNGEERAKGNILERFSAQQFPDLHSELNLSSLELGDSALYFCASSVGGGRGNSPLHFGNGTRLTVT.

This clonotype has more than one count but fewer than ten. The chain joins TRBV7-3 to TRBJ2-5; D possibly corresponds to TRBD2 (5 bases). The DNA end is a closer match to TRBJ2-1, so the J assignment may be wrong. The V gene's germline CDR1 is SGHTA and CDR2 FQGTGA. The CDR3 sequence is 15 residues long. Here the CDR3 DNA reads TGTGCCAGCAGCCCTACCAGGACTGGTCACAATGAGCAGTTCTTC. As protein: CASSPTRTGHNEQFF.

This clonotype appeared a single time. V usage is TRBV2 and J usage is TRBJ2-5; TRBD1 is a possible D gene (5 bases). The V end lost 4 bases, the J end lost 6 bases, and 12 bases lay between the germline ends. The germline gives CDR1 SNHLY, CDR2 FYNNEI. The CDR3 runs 13 residues. The CDR3 bases are TGTGCCAGCAGTGCCCCAGGGCCAAAGACCCAGTACTTC. This encodes CASSAPGPKTQYF.

The rearrangement joins TRBV29-1 to TRBJ2-1, with 9 bases that match TRBD2. The J call is uncertain, as TRBJ2-5 better fits the DNA end. Germline assignment: CDR1 SQVTM and CDR2 ANQGSEA. The CDR3 is 14 amino acids. CDR3: CSVELASGIETQYF. The CDR3 DNA sequence: TGCAGCGTTGAGTTAGCTAGCGGGATAGAGACCCAGTACTTC.

V gene TRBV7-2 combines with J gene TRBJ2-3; D gene ambiguous. Germline V lookup: CDR1 SGHTA, CDR2 FQGNSA. There are 13 residues in the CDR3. Trimming removed 4 bases from V and 1 base from J, with 6 bases in between. The CDR3 here is CASSSHRTDTQYF. In DNA form, the CDR3 reads TGTGCCAGCAGCTCCCACCGCACAGATACGCAGTATTTT.

This clonotype was seen only a few times. This sequence joins TRBV20-1 and TRBJ1-1; D is unclear. The CDR3 has 11 residues. Germline lookup yields CDR1 DFQATT and CDR2 SNEGSKA (reference sequence). The ends were cut back, 1 base at V and 3 bases at J, with 3 bases in the middle. The CDR3 sequence: CSARADTEAFF. The CDR3 DNA follows: TGCAGTGCTAGAGCGGACACTGAAGCTTTCTTT.

V usage is TRBV7-9 and J usage is TRBJ2-3; D uncertain. V was trimmed by 1 base and J by 5 bases, leaving 16 bases between them. CDR1 and CDR2 (germline): SEHNR, FQNEAQ (reference sequence). CDR3 length equals 16 residues. DNA for the CDR3: TGTGCCAGCAGCTTAGTCGTCAGTGGGTGGGGAGATACGCAGTATTTT. It codes for CASSLVVSGWGDTQYF. Full variable domain (outside the CDR3, taken from reference TRBV7-9 and TRBJ2-3): DTGVSQNPRHKITKRGQNVTFRCDPISEHNRLYWYRQTLGQGPEFLTYFQNEAQLEKSRLLSDRFSAERPKGSFSTLEIQRTEQGDSAMYLCASSLVVSGWGDTQYFGPGTRLTVL.

This clonotype was detected only a few times. The chain combines TRBV18 with TRBJ2-7; no reliable D call. This CDR3 has 14 residues. Trimming took 2 bases from V and 4 from J, leaving 12 bases between them. Germline assignment: CDR1 KGHSH and CDR2 LQKENI. The CDR3 DNA is TGTGCCAGCTCACCAAGGACCGACGGGTACGAGCAGTACTTC. It encodes CASSPRTDGYEQYF.

This chain links TRBV24-1 with TRBJ2-3, with D possibly being TRBD1 or TRBD2 (5 bases each). Trimming removed 5 bases at V and 3 bases at J, with 11 bases between. CDR1 is KGHDR, CDR2 SFDVKD, per germline. This CDR3 spans 14 amino acids. The CDR3, as DNA: TGTGCCACCAGTGCGGGGACGTCGACAGATACGCAGTATTTT. Protein product: CATSAGTSTDTQYF.

This clonotype was seen a handful of times. V gene TRBV29-1 combines with J gene TRBJ1-2; perhaps TRBD1 as D (5 bases). The V end lost 4 bases, the J end lost 6 bases, and 18 bases lay between the germline ends. Looked up from germline, CDR1 is SQVTM and CDR2 is ANQGSEA. The CDR3 is 14 residues long. CDR3 nucleotide sequence: TGCAGCGTTGCGGGAAGGGCAGGGTTGAATGGCTACACCTTC. Amino acid sequence: CSVAGRAGLNGYTF.

This chain joins TRBV5-1 and TRBJ1-1, with D maybe TRBD1 (6 bases). V lost 4 bases and J 0 bases, leaving 16 bases between the germline ends. The CDR3 is 16 amino acids. Germline V CDR1 and CDR2: SGHRS, YFSETQ. CDR3 residues: CASSQRGGHVNTEAFF. The CDR3 nucleotides are TGCGCCAGCAGCCAGAGGGGGGGACACGTGAACACTGAAGCTTTCTTT.

This clonotype has just a few counts. The genes are TRBV10-3 and TRBJ2-1; TRBD1 aligns across 12 bases. The CDR3 has 16 residues. The V segment lost 3 bases and the J segment 7 bases; nucleotides outside the gene matches: 7. Per the germline V gene, CDR1 is ENHRY and CDR2 is SYGVKD. CDR3 loop: CAISDEGQGARNEQFF. The CDR3 nucleotides read TGTGCCATCAGTGACGAGGGACAGGGGGCGAGAAATGAGCAGTTCTTC.

Comment on this clonotype: The CDR3 carries no conserved terminal phenylalanine or tryptophan, so it likely arises from a read error. The gene calls are TRBV29-1 and TRBJ2-1; 9 nucleotides line up with TRBD2. V lost 0 bases, J lost 2 bases, and 8 bases stayed unmatched. Germline-derived CDR1 and CDR2 are SQVTM and ANQGSEA. This CDR3 region has 17 residues. CDR3 sequence reads: CSVEDVWRGGAYNEQFY. The CDR3, as DNA: TGCAGCGTTGAAGATGTATGGCGCGGGGGGGCCTACAATGAGCAGTTCTAC.

In regard to this clonotype: This may be a read error, as it is one base from a much larger clone. V and J are TRBV3-1 and TRBJ2-1; TRBD2 matches 13 bases. Germline V gene lookup returns CDR1 LGHDT and CDR2 YNNKEL (reference sequence). The CDR3 runs 14 residues. CDR3 coding DNA: TGTGCCAGCAGCGTGGGACTAGCGGGGTTTGAGCTGTTCTTC. Its protein is CASSVGLAGFELFF.

DNA of the CDR3: TGCAGTGCCAGTGCCGGGACAGGGGGTTCCTACGAGCAGTACTTC. This gives the protein CSASAGTGGSYEQYF. This chain links TRBV20-1 with TRBJ2-7; 11 nucleotides agree with TRBD1. The CDR3 has 15 residues. Germline V gives CDR1 DFQATT, CDR2 SNEGSKA (reference sequence). J was trimmed by 1 base and V by 6 bases; bases with no gene match: 8.

This clonotype was counted between two and nine times. The chain carries TRBV6-5 and TRBJ2-7; TRBD2 aligns across 9 bases. V shed 0 bases and J 2 bases; nucleotides not matched to a gene: 5. The CDR3 consists of 16 residues. Germline values: CDR1 MNHEY, CDR2 SVGAGI. In DNA form, the CDR3 reads TGTGCCAGCAGTTACTCGATGATAGCGGGGGCCTACGAGCAGTACTTC. Residues: CASSYSMIAGAYEQYF.

The chain recombines TRBV7-6 with TRBJ2-1; 11 bases fit TRBD1. The CDR3 spans 16 residues. The V gene's germline CDR1 is SGHVS and CDR2 FNYEAQ. Unmatched junction bases numbered 8, after V lost 5 bases and J lost 5 bases. As DNA, the CDR3 is TGTGCCAGCAGCATCACCGGGACAGGGGGTAACAATGAGCAGTTCTTC. It yields the protein CASSITGTGGNNEQFF. Looking up the rest from reference TRBV7-6 and TRBJ2-1 gives the full variable domain: GAGVSQSPRYKVTKRGQDVALRCDPISGHVSLYWYRQALGQGPEFLTYFNYEAQQDKSGLPNDRFSAERPEGSISTLTIQRTEQRDSAMYRCASSITGTGGNNEQFFGPGTRLTVL.

In its sample, this clonotype was seen a few times. The rearrangement links TRBV7-9 to TRBJ1-1, with 11 bases matching TRBD1. V gave up 2 bases and J gave up 1 base; unmatched junction bases: 6. CDR3 size: 17 residues. Germline V gives CDR1 SEHNR, CDR2 FQNEAQ (reference sequence). The CDR3 loop reads CASSLTGQGATNTEAFF. In DNA, the CDR3 is TGTGCCAGCAGCTTAACCGGACAGGGGGCGACGAACACTGAAGCTTTCTTT.

V gene TRBV20-1 combines with J gene TRBJ2-7, with unresolved D. From germline, CDR1 is DFQATT and CDR2 SNEGSKA (reference sequence). The length of the CDR3 is 15 residues. The V end was cut by 0 bases, the J end by 2 bases, with 14 bases between. DNA of the CDR3: TGCAGTGCTAGAGATCTCGGCCGCCCGGCCTACGAGCAGTACTTC. Its protein product is CSARDLGRPAYEQYF.

In regard to this clonotype: Mismatch with germline at one junction end may stem from a read error. V and J are TRBV4-1 and TRBJ2-5, with 13 bases aligning to TRBD2. The CDR3 runs to 15 residues. Germline V CDR1 and CDR2: MGHRA, YSYEKL. The CDR3 reads CASSQDDTSGRAGDF. The CDR3 bases are TGCGCCAGCAGCCAAGATGATACTAGCGGGAGGGCCGGGGACTTC.

The V and J genes are TRBV10-3 and TRBJ2-2; TRBD2 matches 8 bases. Unmatched junction bases numbered 4, after V lost 5 bases and J lost 2 bases. The CDR3 covers 15 residues. From germline, CDR1 is ENHRY and CDR2 SYGVKD. The chain's CDR3 is CAISNSGTNTGELFF. DNA of the CDR3: TGTGCCATCAGTAATAGCGGGACCAACACCGGGGAGCTGTTTTTT.

The rearrangement joins TRBV3-1 to TRBJ1-1, with TRBD1 as a possible D gene (6 bases). Germline V gene data show CDR1 as LGHDT and CDR2 as YNNKEL (reference sequence). CDR3 size: 17 residues. Trimming stripped 1 base from V and 6 bases from J, with 21 bases between. The CDR3 DNA reads TGTGCCAGCAGCCAAGGGGTTTTTGCAGGGGAAGCGCCTGAAGCTTTCTTT. Its translation is CASSQGVFAGEAPEAFF.

CDR3 in amino acids: CASSFPRDGRYGGYTF. The DNA of the CDR3 is TGTGCCAGCAGCTTCCCTAGGGACGGGAGGTATGGCGGCTACACCTTC. The chain couples TRBV7-9 to TRBJ1-2, with D possibly matching TRBD1 (5 bases). The germline V gene has CDR1 SEHNR and CDR2 FQNEAQ (reference sequence). This CDR3 spans 16 amino acids. Trimming left V 3 bases short and J 8 bases short, with 22 bases between.

The chain couples TRBV27 to TRBJ1-2; no clear D gene. Germline CDR1 reads MNHEY; CDR2 reads SMNVEV (reference sequence). The CDR3 spans 13 residues. V was clipped by 0 bases and J by 3 bases, with 5 bases between them. In nucleotides, the CDR3 is TGTGCCAGCAGTTTATCTGTGTACTATGGCTACACCTTC. Its translation: CASSLSVYYGYTF.

This clonotype was counted many times. The chain has TRBV12-5 and TRBJ2-5; D is undetermined. Germline CDR1 is LGHNT and CDR2 is FRNRAP. Between the trimmed V and J ends, which lost 4 bases and 0 bases, there was a span of 9 bases. The CDR3 spans 14 residues. CDR3 protein: CASGSAAYQETQYF. CDR3 bases: TGTGCTAGTGGTTCGGCAGCTTACCAAGAGACCCAGTACTTC.

The chain carries TRBV30 and TRBJ2-7; 12 nucleotides match TRBD2. Germline V gene lookup returns CDR1 GTSNPN and CDR2 SVGIG (reference sequence). The CDR3 extends over 17 amino acids. Trimming cost V 1 base and J 6 bases; bases outside gene matches: 13. In DNA form, the CDR3 reads TGTGCCTGGAGTGGGCCCCTAGCGGGAGGGCCGATTGGCGAGCAGTACTTC. It encodes CAWSGPLAGGPIGEQYF.

A few counts support this clonotype. V is TRBV29-1 and J is TRBJ2-3; 11 bases are a match to TRBD2. The ends lost 2 bases at V and 0 bases at J; junction bases unmatched: 7. CDR3 length equals 17 residues. Germline CDR1 reads SQVTM; CDR2 reads ANQGSEA. CDR3 DNA: TGCAGCGTTGAAAGCACTAGCGGGAGAGAGAGCACAGATACGCAGTATTTT. Its translation: CSVESTSGRESTDTQYF.

The V and J genes are TRBV7-6 and TRBJ1-6, with 10 bases aligning to TRBD1. The CDR3 has 14 amino acids. Germline CDR1 is SGHVS and CDR2 is FNYEAQ. After removal of 4 bases from V and 9 bases from J, the junction contained 3 bases not matched to a gene. The CDR3 here is CASSSRDRGSPLHF. CDR3 DNA sequence: TGTGCCAGCAGCTCGCGGGACAGGGGTTCACCCCTCCACTTT.

This chain uses TRBV29-1 with TRBJ1-4; D is possibly TRBD1 (5 bases). V was trimmed by 5 bases and J by 7 bases, leaving 20 bases between them. The CDR3 covers 15 residues. The germline V gene encodes CDR1 SQVTM and CDR2 ANQGSEA. CDR3 residues: CSVTQAREGTEKLFF. In DNA form, the CDR3 reads TGCAGCGTTACCCAAGCGAGGGAGGGGACTGAAAAACTGTTTTTT.